These 16 T cell receptor beta chains share one sample of origin, sequenced in a study of immune characterization of retroperitoneal liposarcoma. One entry per CDR3 protein, called by TCRdb with MiXCR from the PCR reads. The sample records approximately 10,000 distinct CDR3 sequences, approximately 25% being singletons. The sequencing sample was made of tumor tissue. The receptors originated from a female donor with retroperitoneal liposarcoma.

In its sample, this clonotype was seen many times. V gene TRBV6-1 combines with J gene TRBJ2-1, with D perhaps TRBD2 (6 bases). The CDR3 length is 11 residues. Between the trimmed V and J ends, which lost 7 bases and 10 bases, there was a span of 11 bases. Germline values: CDR1 MNHNS, CDR2 SASEGT. CDR3 sequence: CASTSAGEQFF. In DNA, the CDR3 is TGTGCCAGCACCTCGGCGGGGGAGCAGTTCTTC.

Only a few counts were recorded for this clonotype. The CDR3 region has the DNA TGTGCCAGCAGGTCCACAGATACGCAGTATTTT. Its protein is CASRSTDTQYF. This chain connects TRBV6-5 to TRBJ2-3; D not resolved. Looked up from germline, CDR1 is MNHEY and CDR2 is SVGAGI. The CDR3 loop spans 11 amino acids. The V end was cut by 6 bases, the J end by 2 bases, with 3 bases between.

This clonotype was recorded at least ten times. The chain employs TRBV7-8 and TRBJ2-1; TRBD1 agrees at 10 bases. The germline V gene encodes CDR1 SGHVS and CDR2 FQNEAQ. The CDR3 is 16 residues long. Trimming cost V 5 bases and J 9 bases; bases outside gene matches: 13. Written as DNA, the CDR3 is TGTGCCAGCAGCGCAGGACAGGGGGGAGTAGTCGTTGAGCAGTTCTTC. This sequence encodes CASSAGQGGVVVEQFF.

The chain employs TRBV7-6 and TRBJ2-1; a possible D gene is TRBD2 (5 bases). The CDR3 totals 14 residues. Trimming removed 5 bases from V and 10 bases from J, with 18 bases in between. Germline CDR1 reads SGHVS; CDR2 reads FNYEAQ. The CDR3 region has the DNA TGTGCCAGCAGCCCCCCACTAGATACCTACGAGCAGTTCTTC. Its translation is CASSPPLDTYEQFF.

This clonotype was counted between two and nine times. This chain joins TRBV6-1 and TRBJ1-2, with TRBD1 as a possible D gene (6 bases). The CDR3 sequence is 13 residues long. Germline assignment: CDR1 MNHNS and CDR2 SASEGT. Trimming pared 6 bases from V and 8 bases from J, leaving 16 bases between. In DNA, the CDR3 is TGTGCCAGCAGAGGAAACAGGGCAAGAGGCTACACCTTC. This encodes CASRGNRARGYTF.

This clonotype was counted at least ten times. The chain joins TRBV6-1 to TRBJ2-5; D is uncertain. The CDR3 contains 14 residues. Between the trimmed V and J ends, which lost 4 bases and 0 bases, there was a span of 9 bases. Germline CDR1 MNHNS, CDR2 SASEGT. The CDR3 sequence is CASSVSLYQETQYF. The CDR3 DNA reads TGTGCCAGCAGTGTGTCACTTTACCAAGAGACCCAGTACTTC.

Within the sample, this clonotype is medium-sized (0.01 to 0.1%). The CDR3 DNA reads TGTGCCAGCAGCTTACGTGGGACAAGCACAGATACGCAGTATTTT. Translation gives CASSLRGTSTDTQYF. The chain is built from TRBV7-2 and TRBJ2-3; D might be TRBD1 (6 bases). V gave up 2 bases and J gave up 0 bases, with 9 bases separating them. Germline V gives CDR1 SGHTA, CDR2 FQGNSA. There are 15 residues in the CDR3.

There are a few counts of this clonotype. The rearrangement links TRBV12-3 or TRBV12-4 to TRBJ2-4; TRBD1 aligns across 7 bases. Gene TRBJ2-5 matches the end of the DNA better, so the J call may be wrong. The CDR3 spans 16 residues. The CDR3: CASSFRGGRGQETQYF. CDR3 in DNA: TGTGCCAGCAGTTTTAGAGGAGGCAGGGGGCAAGAGACCCAGTACTTC.

The CDR3 here is CASSERAYNEQFF. The CDR3 DNA reads as TGTGCCAGCAGTGAACGGGCGTACAATGAGCAGTTCTTC. The gene calls are TRBV6-1 and TRBJ2-1; D call uncertain. The V gene's germline CDR1 is MNHNS and CDR2 SASEGT. V was shortened by 2 bases and J by 4 bases, with 6 bases between the two germline ends. CDR3 size: 13 residues.

By share of the sample, this clonotype is medium-sized (0.01 to 0.1%). This chain connects TRBV6-1 to TRBJ2-1; D call uncertain. Trimming left V 5 bases short and J 5 bases short, with 10 bases between. Germline assignment: CDR1 MNHNS and CDR2 SASEGT. CDR3 length: 13 residues. The CDR3 spells CASSWAVNNEQFF. The CDR3 DNA follows: TGTGCCAGCAGTTGGGCCGTTAACAATGAGCAGTTCTTC.

This clonotype has just one count. CDR3 residues: CASTPSYNEQYF. The CDR3 region has the DNA TGTGCCAGCACTCCCAGCTACAATGAGCAGTACTTC. The J gene is TRBJ2-1, the V gene TRBV12-3 or TRBV12-4; D is unclear. The DNA end is more similar to TRBJ2-7, so the J call may be wrong. The CDR3 runs 12 residues.

This clonotype has more than one count but fewer than ten. The CDR3 region is CATSDFARKDEQFF. As DNA, the CDR3 is TGTGCCACCAGTGATTTTGCCAGGAAGGATGAGCAGTTCTTC. The rearrangement links TRBV24-1 to TRBJ2-3; D is undetermined. The DNA end favors TRBJ2-1, so the J call may be wrong. This CDR3 is 14 amino acids long. Germline CDR1 KGHDR, CDR2 SFDVKD.

This clonotype is medium-sized (0.01 to 0.1%) by share. This chain connects TRBV7-3 to TRBJ2-4; D perhaps matches TRBD1 (5 bases). CDR3 size: 13 residues. The germline V gene encodes CDR1 SGHTA and CDR2 FQGTGA. V was trimmed by 5 bases and J by 14 bases, leaving 19 bases between them. CDR3 coding DNA: TGTGCCAGCAGCCTACGGACGGATACCAGGGAGTACTTC. It yields the protein CASSLRTDTREYF.

This clonotype was counted only a few times. The chain joins TRBV5-1 to TRBJ2-1; 8 bases agree with TRBD2. After removal of 4 bases from V and 6 bases from J, the junction contained 3 bases not matched to a gene. The CDR3 consists of 13 residues. The germline CDR1 and CDR2 sequences are SGHRS and YFSETQ. CDR3 nucleotide sequence: TGCGCCAGCAGCGCGGGGACTAGCAATGAGCAGTTCTTC. Residues: CASSAGTSNEQFF.

This clonotype was seen a single time. A much larger clone is a single base away; this may be a read error. The CDR3 does not end in the conserved phenylalanine or tryptophan, so this is likely a read error. The chain has TRBV6-6 and TRBJ2-5, with 8 bases lining up with TRBD1. CDR3 length: 18 amino acids. With 5 bases clipped from V and 11 bases from J, the junction kept 25 bases outside the gene matches. CDR1 is MNHNY, CDR2 SVGAGI, per germline (reference sequence). The chain's CDR3 is CASSERMLGQGVNNEQYL. The CDR3 DNA reads as TGTGCCAGCAGTGAGCGAATGTTAGGACAGGGTGTCAACAATGAGCAGTACTTA.

This clonotype was counted ten times or more. The rearrangement joins TRBV7-6 to TRBJ2-1; unclear D gene. The J call is in doubt because the DNA end fits TRBJ2-7 better. Germline loops: CDR1 SGHVS, CDR2 FNYEAQ. The CDR3 loop spans 15 amino acids. CDR3 in amino acids: CASSLIVPSYNEQYF. The CDR3 DNA follows: TGTGCCAGCAGCTTAATCGTCCCCTCCTACAATGAGCAGTACTTC.